Below are 5 T cell receptor beta chains sequenced from a single sample in a study of identical twins. TCRdb independently ran MiXCR on the 5' RACE reads; one entry per CDR3 protein. The sample has just under 550,000 distinct CDR3 sequences; around 15% are singletons. Another study also made use of these data, one on yellow fever vaccine responses in identical twins.

The sample comprised CD4+ T cells sorted from blood. These receptors all come from a woman under 30 in good health.

A few counts support this clonotype. The chain links TRBV12-3 or TRBV12-4 to TRBJ1-1; D is undetermined. The CDR3 contains 12 residues. V gave up 2 bases and J gave up 8 bases, with 9 bases separating them. The CDR3 here is CASSLRLIEAFF. DNA for the CDR3: TGTGCCAGCAGTTTAAGACTGATAGAAGCTTTCTTT.

The rearrangement links TRBV10-3 to TRBJ2-7, with TRBD2 matching over 11 bases. The CDR3 extends over 14 amino acids. With V trimmed by 3 bases and J by 7 bases, 5 bases remained unmatched. From germline, CDR1 is ENHRY and CDR2 SYGVKD. This CDR3 reads CAISDSGGAWEQYV. CDR3 nucleotides: TGTGCCATCAGTGATAGCGGGGGGGCTTGGGAGCAGTACGTC.

This rearrangement joins TRBV5-6 to TRBJ1-1; D is possibly TRBD1 (5 bases). The CDR3 has 12 amino acids. Germline loops: CDR1 SGHDT, CDR2 YYEEEE. The germline V and J ends were trimmed by 0 bases and 11 bases, with 11 bases remaining between them. The CDR3 loop is CASSLEGIRAFF. CDR3 sequence (DNA): TGTGCCAGCAGCTTGGAGGGGATTAGGGCTTTCTTT.

V and J are TRBV24-1 and TRBJ2-5; D is possibly TRBD1 (6 bases). V was trimmed by 3 bases and J by 4 bases, leaving 14 bases between them. The CDR3 contains 15 residues. CDR1 and CDR2 from the germline V gene are KGHDR and SFDVKD. CDR3 coding DNA: TGTGCCACCAGTGATCCGTCCACAGGGATAGAGACCCAGTACTTC. Its protein is CATSDPSTGIETQYF.

Many counts were recorded for this clonotype. This rearrangement joins TRBV5-1 to TRBJ2-6; D unclear. This CDR3 comprises 13 residues. Germline V CDR1 and CDR2: SGHRS, YFSETQ. V was shortened by 5 bases and J by 0 bases, with 3 bases between the two germline ends. The CDR3 spells CASSVSGANVLTF. The CDR3 DNA reads TGCGCCAGCAGTGTCTCTGGGGCCAACGTCCTGACTTTC.